The 17 T cell receptor beta chains listed next were all sequenced from one sample in a study of cytomegalovirus exposure and HLA in healthy donors (dated by TCRdb to the late 2010s). Library creation used the immunoSEQ multiplex PCR assay. The multiplex PCR relied on a mix of 60 forward primers for TCR Vbeta segments and 13 reverse primers for TCR Jbeta segments. TCRdb mirrors the immuneACCESS table, restricted to in-frame sequences. Some clones are absent from its copies; in checked studies, under half trace to an unresolved V gene, and the reason for the others is unknown. Within this sample are around 130,000 clones, with around 70% of them counted one time only. The ten largest make up roughly 2.7% of the sample. What was sequenced was PBMCs. These receptors all stem from a human donor in good health.

The CDR3 coding sequence is TGTGCCAGCAGCTTAAAAGCGGGGGGGGCCTACGAGCAGTACTTC. It yields the protein CASSLKAGGAYEQYF. The chain couples TRBV7-3 to TRBJ2-7; 10 bases line up with TRBD2. In germline, CDR1 is SGHTA, CDR2 FQGTGA. This CDR3 region has 15 residues. V dropped 1 base and J dropped 2; count of bases not matched to a gene: 2.

This clone was observed once. This chain connects TRBV7-6 to TRBJ1-1; D remains ambiguous. Trimming took off 2 bases at V and 1 base at J, with 5 bases between the two ends. This CDR3 region has 13 residues. Germline CDR1 reads SGHVS; CDR2 reads FNYEAQ. CDR3 in DNA: TGTGCCAGCAGCTTACCGGGGAACACTGAAGCTTTCTTT. Its protein is CASSLPGNTEAFF.

The CDR3 bases are TGTGCCAGCAGCTTATTCGGGAGAGTCATTAACACTGAAGCTTTCTTT. It encodes CASSLFGRVINTEAFF. This chain connects TRBV7-9 to TRBJ1-1, with D hard to call. The ends were cut back, 2 bases at V and 2 bases at J, with 15 bases in the middle. The CDR3 runs 16 residues. Germline V gene sequence: CDR1 SEHNR, CDR2 FQNEAQ (reference sequence).

This clone has just one count. The chain links TRBV27 to TRBJ2-2, with TRBD2 matching over 8 bases. Germline values: CDR1 MNHEY, CDR2 SMNVEV (reference sequence). CDR3 length: 15 residues. V lost 5 bases and J lost 2; bases outside the gene matches: 4. The CDR3 loop is CASSPAGGNTGELFF. CDR3 DNA: TGTGCCAGCAGTCCCGCGGGGGGAAACACCGGGGAGCTGTTTTTT.

V is TRBV12-2 and J is TRBJ2-4; no check of the table's D call, TRBD2, against the DNA was made. TRBV12-2 is a recognized pseudogene. The CDR3 loop spans 19 amino acids. The chain's CDR3 is CASRTTYPGGSSAKNIQYF. CDR3 bases: TGTGCAAGTCGGACTACGTACCCGGGGGGCTCTTCAGCCAAAAACATTCAGTACTTC.

The chain joins TRBV10-3 to TRBJ1-1; tentatively, D is TRBD1 (6 bases). Trimming left V 4 bases short and J 1 base short, with 19 bases between. The germline V gene encodes CDR1 ENHRY and CDR2 SYGVKD. The CDR3 has 17 residues. The DNA of the CDR3 is TGTGCCATCAGTGGCGGCGTCGGGGGGCGGACGAACACTGAAGCTTTCTTT. Amino acid sequence: CAISGGVGGRTNTEAFF.

The chain employs TRBV7-2 and TRBJ1-5, with 9 bases matching TRBD1. There are 15 residues in the CDR3. V was pared by 5 bases and J by 6 bases, with 8 bases of the junction left unmatched. Germline V CDR1 and CDR2: SGHTA, FQGNSA. Here the CDR3 reads CASSVQGAVSQPQHF. The CDR3 DNA reads as TGTGCCAGCAGCGTACAGGGGGCAGTCAGTCAGCCCCAGCATTTT.

This clone turned up a few times. The rearrangement joins TRBV9 to TRBJ2-3, with 10 bases lining up with TRBD2. This CDR3 is 19 amino acids long. Germline assignment: CDR1 SGDLS and CDR2 YYNGEE. Germline trimming cut 0 bases from V and 2 bases from J; bases unmatched to any gene: 12. Here the CDR3 DNA reads TGTGCCAGCAGCGTAGCTACAGCCCGGACTAGCGGATACACAGATACGCAGTATTTT. Protein sequence: CASSVATARTSGYTDTQYF. The whole variable domain, filled in from reference TRBV9 and TRBJ2-3, reads DSGVTQTPKHLITATGQRVTLRCSPRSGDLSVYWYQQSLDQGLQFLIQYYNGEERAKGNILERFSAQQFPDLHSELNLSSLELGDSALYFCASSVATARTSGYTDTQYFGPGTRLTVL.

This clone appeared a few times. V and J are TRBV7-2 and TRBJ2-1; D not resolved. The CDR3 runs to 15 residues. V gave up 3 bases and J gave up 0 bases, with 9 bases separating them. From germline, CDR1 is SGHTA and CDR2 FQGNSA. Here the CDR3 DNA reads TGTGCCAGCAGCTTGTCCTCAGGCTCCTACAATGAGCAGTTCTTC. Protein sequence: CASSLSSGSYNEQFF.

The table lists this clone with a few counts. The chain recombines TRBV6-5 with TRBJ1-1; 7 bases fit TRBD1. With 6 bases clipped from V and 1 base from J, the junction kept 5 bases outside the gene matches. Germline values: CDR1 MNHEY, CDR2 SVGAGI. The CDR3 is 14 amino acids. Written as DNA, the CDR3 is TGTGCCAGCAGCCCGACAGGGAAGAACACTGAAGCTTTCTTT. Translation gives CASSPTGKNTEAFF.

The chain couples TRBV27 to TRBJ2-6; D gene ambiguous. The CDR3 is made up of 16 amino acids. The germline CDR1 and CDR2 sequences are MNHEY and SMNVEV (reference sequence). Trimming removed 10 bases at V and 0 bases at J, with 16 bases between. The chain's CDR3 is CATLRQASSGANVLTF. Written as DNA, the CDR3 is TGTGCCACCTTAAGGCAGGCTTCCTCTGGGGCCAACGTCCTGACTTTC.

This clone was found a few times. The genes are TRBV28 and TRBJ1-2, with D possibly being TRBD1 (6 bases). The CDR3 is 15 residues long. Germline assignment: CDR1 MDHEN and CDR2 SYDVKM. V lost 1 base and J lost 7, with 16 bases in between. The CDR3 region has the DNA TGTGCCAGCAGTTTATACACTTCACAGGGTTTTGGCTACACCTTC. Translated, it gives CASSLYTSQGFGYTF.

The genes are TRBV5-4 and TRBJ2-5, with TRBD2 identical over 9 bases. CDR3 length equals 14 residues. V lost 2 bases, J lost 5 bases, and 4 bases stayed unmatched. Germline V CDR1 and CDR2: SGHNT, YYREEE (reference sequence). The CDR3 region is CASSFPAGGETQYF. Here the CDR3 DNA reads TGTGCCAGCAGCTTTCCCGCGGGGGGGGAGACCCAGTACTTC.

The chain couples TRBV5-4 to TRBJ1-1; 7 bases fit TRBD1. Germline V gene data show CDR1 as SGHNT and CDR2 as YYREEE (reference sequence). This CDR3 comprises 16 residues. Germline trimming cut 0 bases from V and 1 base from J; bases unmatched to any gene: 6. CDR3 region: CASSLAKGAGNTEAFF. The CDR3 region has the DNA TGTGCCAGCAGCTTGGCCAAGGGGGCAGGGAACACTGAAGCTTTCTTT. The whole variable domain, remainder taken from reference TRBV5-4 and TRBJ1-1, is ETGVTQSPTHLIKTRGQQVTLRCSSQSGHNTVSWYQQALGQGPQFIFQYYREEENGRGNFPPRFSGLQFPNYSSELNVNALELDDSALYLCASSLAKGAGNTEAFFGQGTRLTVV.

The chain couples TRBV10-3 to TRBJ2-7, with D perhaps matching TRBD2 (6 bases). This CDR3 comprises 14 residues. V dropped 10 bases and J dropped 3 bases, with 19 bases sitting between them. Germline V gene lookup returns CDR1 ENHRY and CDR2 SYGVKD. The CDR3 is CATIRTEGNYEQYF. Written as DNA, the CDR3 is TGTGCCACAATACGGACGGAGGGTAACTACGAGCAGTACTTC.

The chain links TRBV18 to TRBJ2-2, with D perhaps TRBD2 (7 bases). Germline values: CDR1 KGHSH, CDR2 LQKENI. V was pared by 1 base and J by 4 bases, with 22 bases between. This CDR3 region has 19 residues. CDR3 residues: CASSPLVTRGGAGTGELFF. CDR3 coding DNA: TGTGCCAGCTCACCACTCGTGACTCGTGGGGGGGCCGGCACCGGGGAGCTGTTTTTT.

This chain uses TRBV5-6 with TRBJ1-2; the D is unclear. This CDR3 is 12 amino acids long. Trimming cost V 0 bases and J 12 bases, with 12 bases left between them. Germline V gene data show CDR1 as SGHDT and CDR2 as YYEEEE. This CDR3 is CASSLVLSSHTF. The DNA for the CDR3 is TGTGCCAGCAGCTTGGTTCTCAGTTCCCACACCTTC.